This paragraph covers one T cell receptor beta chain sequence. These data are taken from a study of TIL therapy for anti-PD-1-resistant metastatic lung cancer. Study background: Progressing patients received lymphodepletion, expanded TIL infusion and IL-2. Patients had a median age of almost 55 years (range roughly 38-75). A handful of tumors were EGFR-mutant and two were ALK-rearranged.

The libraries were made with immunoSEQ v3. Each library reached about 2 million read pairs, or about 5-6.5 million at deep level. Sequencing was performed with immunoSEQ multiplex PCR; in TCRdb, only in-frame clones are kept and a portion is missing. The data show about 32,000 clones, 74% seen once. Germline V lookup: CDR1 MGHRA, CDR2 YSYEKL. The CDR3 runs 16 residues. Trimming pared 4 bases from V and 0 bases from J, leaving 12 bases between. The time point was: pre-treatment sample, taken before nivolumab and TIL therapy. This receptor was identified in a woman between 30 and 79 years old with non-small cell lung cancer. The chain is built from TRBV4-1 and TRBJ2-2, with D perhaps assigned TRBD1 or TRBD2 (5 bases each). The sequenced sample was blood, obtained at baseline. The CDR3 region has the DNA TGCGCCAGCAGCCTCGGGTGGGGGTCGAACACCGGGGAGCTGTTTTTT. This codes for CASSLGWGSNTGELFF.